This T cell receptor beta chain was recovered during a study of identical twins. This clonotype was observed a few times. Its antigen is undetermined. Study-level points and caveats: Part of the zero-insertion signal could reflect confounding by invariant MAIT and iNKT cells. With abundant cord blood beta clonotypes, insertions were fewer; memory repertoires showed no such pattern.

TCRdb redid the calling of the 5' RACE reads with MiXCR, one entry per CDR3 protein. The sample holds approximately 240,000 distinct CDR3 sequences, about 14% seen once. Per germline, CDR1 SGHAT and CDR2 FQNNGV. CDR3 length equals 13 residues. V was clipped by 7 bases and J by 5 bases, with 14 bases between them. Healthy Caucasians made up all donors. This clonotype originated in a woman aged 18-35 years in good health. The chain has TRBV11-2 and TRBJ1-1; D remains unclear. Sequencing input: memory (CD45RO+) T cells sorted from blood. The CDR3 loop reads CASTGRVDTEAFF. For the CDR3, the DNA is TGTGCCAGCACCGGCCGGGTGGATACTGAAGCTTTCTTT.